This TCR beta chain was profiled in a study of T-cell reconstitution after alpha-beta-depleted transplantation in children. For TCRbeta, the library was prepared with unique molecular identifiers. TCRdb recomputed calls from the PCR reads with MiXCR, one row per CDR3 protein. The sample lists about 310,000 distinct CDR3 sequences; 23% were seen once. Only a few counts were recorded for this clonotype. The TCR comes from a male patient younger than 18 who had a stem cell transplant for acute lymphoblastic leukemia, so the T cells may come from the graft donor. The sample here was PBMCs, mostly from graft donor cells, taken 180 days after TCRalphabeta/CD19-depleted stem cell transplant.

CDR3 residues: CASSPGLADPYEQYF. The CDR3, as DNA: TGTGCCAGCAGCCCCGGACTAGCGGACCCCTACGAGCAGTACTTC. The chain recombines TRBV7-6 with TRBJ2-7; the match to TRBD2 covers 10 bases. Germline CDR1 and CDR2: SGHVS and FNYEAQ. This CDR3 is 15 amino acids long. With V trimmed by 5 bases and J by 2 bases, 6 bases remained unmatched.